The rows below give T cell receptor beta chains drawn from one sample of a study of cytomegalovirus exposure and HLA in healthy donors. Produced via immunoSEQ multiplex PCR; TCRdb's table is partial and in-frame only. Found here are over 110,000 clones, around 82% of them singletons; the top ten hold about 6.6%. Input material: PBMCs. Every receptor here comes from a woman aged 40 to 50 in good health and CMV-seropositive. Each CDR3 is given with its conserved first and last residue. Each record gives: clone size, D gene, J gene, V gene, CDR3 protein, CDR3 DNA. D genes are given only for firm matches. Only some rows state a clone size, as once, few, many or a class for expanded clones.

>-|-|TRBJ2-1|TRBV9
CASSAEGHNEQFF
TGTGCCAGCAGCGCGGAGGGACACAATGAGCAGTTCTTC
>once|TRBD2|TRBJ2-5|TRBV5-4
CASSLTLAGAETQYF
TGTGCCAGCAGCTTGACACTAGCGGGAGCGGAGACCCAGTACTTC
>-|TRBD1|TRBJ2-7|TRBV10-3
CAISHGTGAYEQYF
TGTGCCATCAGTCACGGGACAGGGGCCTACGAGCAGTACTTC
>few|-|TRBJ2-3|TRBV29-1
CSASGGEVADTQYF
TGCAGCGCGTCGGGGGGCGAGGTAGCAGATACGCAGTATTTT
>-|-|TRBJ2-7|TRBV19
CASSIGELYEQYF
TGCGCCAGTAGTATCGGTGAGCTATACGAGCAGTACTTC
>once|TRBD2|TRBJ2-3|TRBV4-1
CASSRNRREGPDTQYF
TGCGCCAGCAGCCGCAATCGGCGGGAGGGCCCAGATACGCAGTATTTT
>-|-|TRBJ2-1|TRBV7-9
CASSLYERFGEFF
TGTGCCAGCAGCTTATACGAGCGCTTCGGGGAGTTCTTC
>few|TRBD2|TRBJ2-7|TRBV5-8
CASRPLLAGPYEQYF
TGTGCCAGCAGGCCCTTATTAGCGGGACCCTACGAGCAGTACTTC
>-|TRBD2|TRBJ2-3|TRBV28
CASSLVGGSRGDTQYF
TGTGCCAGCAGTTTAGTTGGCGGGAGTCGAGGAGATACGCAGTATTTT
>-|-|TRBJ2-7|TRBV29-1
CSAHSGGYEQYF
TGCAGCGCCCACAGTGGAGGTTACGAGCAGTACTTC
>-|TRBD1|TRBJ2-2|TRBV28
CASSLGDRDTGELFF
TGTGCCAGCAGTTTGGGAGACAGGGACACCGGGGAGCTGTTTTTT
>-|-|TRBJ2-3|TRBV6-4
CASSDGGGADTQYF
TGTGCCAGCAGTGATGGCGGGGGCGCAGATACGCAGTATTTT
>-|TRBD2|TRBJ2-3|TRBV27
CASRLTSGGDTQYF
TGTGCCAGCAGGCTGACTAGCGGGGGGGATACGCAGTATTTT
>-|-|TRBJ1-4|TRBV5-6
CASSFYRGADEKLFF
TGTGCCAGCAGCTTTTACCGGGGGGCGGATGAAAAACTGTTTTTT
>-|TRBD1|TRBJ1-2|TRBV7-9
CASSRDRDAGGYTF
TGTGCCAGCAGCAGGGACAGGGACGCTGGCGGCTACACCTTC
>-|-|TRBJ2-2|TRBV9
CASRSGVNTGELFF
TGTGCCAGCCGGAGCGGAGTGAACACCGGGGAGCTGTTTTTT
>-|TRBD2|TRBJ2-7|TRBV29-1
CSVEDRAGGRGLYEQYF
TGCAGCGTTGAAGATCGGGCGGGGGGCAGGGGCCTCTACGAGCAGTACTTC
>-|-|TRBJ2-7|TRBV11-2
CASSLDSWDSGQYF
TGTGCCAGCAGCCTGGACTCATGGGATTCGGGGCAGTACTTC
>-|TRBD1|TRBJ2-2|TRBV5-8
CASSSRDRHTGELFF
TGTGCCAGCAGCTCTCGGGACAGGCACACCGGGGAGCTGTTTTTT
>-|TRBD1|TRBJ2-7|TRBV15
CATSKGRTGGFSYEQYF
TGTGCCACCAGCAAGGGAAGGACAGGGGGGTTTTCCTACGAGCAGTACTTC
>-|-|TRBJ2-2|TRBV19
CASSYYGELFF
TGTGCCAGTAGTTACTATGGGGAGCTGTTTTTT
>-|-|TRBJ2-7|TRBV15
CATSFHRGPYEQYF
TGTGCCACCAGCTTCCATAGGGGCCCCTACGAGCAGTACTTC
>-|TRBD2|TRBJ2-2|TRBV7-6
CASSFQPGLAGGAGELFF
TGTGCCAGCAGCTTCCAGCCCGGACTAGCGGGAGGGGCTGGGGAGCTGTTTTTT
>-|TRBD2|TRBJ2-7|TRBV10-3
CAISSSGGVYEQYF
TGTGCCATCAGTTCTAGCGGAGGAGTCTACGAGCAGTACTTC
>-|-|TRBJ1-1|TRBV4-1
CASRRAFMNTEAFF
TGCGCCAGCAGGAGGGCCTTTATGAACACTGAAGCTTTCTTT
>-|-|TRBJ2-7|TRBV7-9
CASSSKGGTVSSYEQYF
TGTGCCAGCAGCTCAAAAGGGGGAACGGTGAGCTCCTACGAGCAGTACTTC
>-|-|TRBJ1-1|TRBV7-2
CASSAQGNTEAFF
TGTGCCAGCAGTGCTCAGGGGAACACTGAAGCTTTCTTT
>-|-|TRBJ1-1|TRBV19
CASWGGGWDTEAFF
TGTGCCAGTTGGGGTGGGGGCTGGGACACTGAAGCTTTCTTT
>once|TRBD1|TRBJ1-5|TRBV2
CASRYTGGSQHF
TGTGCCAGCAGATATACAGGGGGCTCCCAGCATTTT
>once|-|TRBJ2-5|TRBV1
CTSSQLRPVAGEKGETQYF
TGCACCAGCAGCCAATTAAGGCCAGTGGCGGGAGAAAAGGGAGAGACCCAGTACTTC
>few|TRBD2|TRBJ2-7|TRBV5-4
CASSSGTSPYEQYF
TGTGCCAGCAGCTCCGGGACTAGCCCTTACGAGCAGTACTTC
>once|-|TRBJ2-7|TRBV14
CASSQNYEQYF
TGTGCCAGCAGCCAAAACTACGAGCAGTACTTC
>-|-|TRBJ2-2|TRBV6-1
CASSVLSGELFF
TGTGCCAGCAGCGTTTTATCGGGGGAGCTGTTTTTT
>-|-|TRBJ2-6|TRBV7-2
CASSLASGGANVLTF
TGTGCCAGCAGCTTAGCTTCGGGGGGGGCCAACGTCCTGACTTTC
>-|TRBD1|TRBJ2-5|TRBV6-5
CASSRQGRGETQYF
TGTGCCAGCAGTCGACAGGGGCGAGGGGAGACCCAGTACTTC
>-|-|TRBJ2-5|TRBV6-1
CASSEAGGGAGRQYF
TGTGCCAGCAGTGAAGCAGGAGGGGGCGCAGGACGACAGTACTTC
>few|TRBD2|TRBJ2-1|TRBV4-1
CASSQPSGAGPIRNEQFF
TGCGCCAGCAGCCAACCTAGCGGAGCAGGCCCTATTCGTAATGAGCAGTTCTTC
>-|-|TRBJ2-5|TRBV2
CASSDHGRRGETQYF
TGTGCCAGCAGTGATCACGGGAGAAGGGGAGAGACCCAGTACTTC
>-|TRBD1|TRBJ1-2|TRBV28
CASSPLVGDSYGYTF
TGTGCCAGCAGCCCGTTGGTTGGGGACAGCTATGGCTACACCTTC
>few|-|TRBJ2-1|TRBV9
CASSVGGKSYNEQFF
TGTGCCAGCAGCGTAGGCGGGAAGAGCTACAATGAGCAGTTCTTC
>-|-|TRBJ2-1|TRBV6-6
CASRLGPYNEQFF
TGTGCCAGCAGACTGGGGCCCTACAATGAGCAGTTCTTC
>-|-|TRBJ1-2|TRBV19
CATTSWQGSYGYTF
TGTGCCACTACGTCTTGGCAGGGCTCATATGGCTACACCTTC
>-|-|TRBJ2-7|TRBV7-9
CASRGQAYEQYF
TGTGCCAGCAGGGGTCAGGCCTACGAGCAGTACTTC
>-|TRBD1|TRBJ1-1|TRBV6-1
CASSLYETGGTEAFF
TGTGCCAGCAGTCTCTACGAGACAGGGGGCACTGAAGCTTTCTTT
>-|TRBD1|TRBJ2-3|TRBV9
CASSVEGGPDTQYF
TGTGCCAGCAGCGTAGAAGGGGGCCCCGATACGCAGTATTTT
>-|TRBD2|TRBJ2-3|TRBV6-1
CASKAGRADTQYF
TGTGCCAGCAAAGCGGGAAGAGCAGATACGCAGTATTTT
>-|TRBD1|TRBJ2-3|TRBV11-3
CASSLGQGAITDTQYF
TGTGCCAGCAGCTTAGGACAGGGGGCGATCACAGATACGCAGTATTTT
>-|TRBD1|TRBJ1-3|TRBV5-4
CASSLLPGQGYTIYF
TGTGCCAGCAGCTTGCTTCCGGGACAGGGGTACACCATATATTTT
>-|TRBD2|TRBJ2-1|TRBV2
CASSDNGRVGEQFF
TGTGCCAGCAGTGATAACGGGAGGGTTGGAGAGCAGTTCTTC
>-|TRBD2|TRBJ2-7|TRBV28
CASSGSLAGGYYEQYF
TGTGCCAGCAGTGGATCTCTAGCGGGAGGCTACTACGAGCAGTACTTC